This T cell receptor (beta chain) was recovered during a study of technical replicates of blood from several donors. This CDR3 has 13 residues. The germline CDR1 and CDR2 sequences are MGHDK and SYGVNS. Trimming cost V 1 base and J 8 bases, with 9 bases left between them. Produced via immunoSEQ multiplex PCR; TCRdb's table is partial and in-frame only. Counted here are 95,000 to 100,000 clones, roughly 95% occurring once; the ten biggest clones make up roughly 0.22%. The sample comprised T cells isolated from PBMCs. The clonotype originates from a human donor in good health. V and J are TRBV25-1 and TRBJ2-1, with D tentatively TRBD2 (6 bases). Here the CDR3 DNA reads TGTGCCAGCAGTGAATCCGGGACTGATGAGCAGTTCTTC. The encoded protein is CASSESGTDEQFF.